The rows below give T cell receptor beta chains drawn from one sample of a study of identical twins. TCRdb re-analysed the 5' RACE reads in MiXCR, keeping a single row per CDR3 protein. The sample lists 460,000 or so distinct CDR3 sequences; 12% to 15% were seen once. These same data were also listed under a study on yellow fever vaccine responses in identical twins.

The sample comprised CD4+ T cells sorted from blood. All receptors derive from a woman aged 18-30 years in good health. The CDR3 runs from the conserved cysteine through the conserved F or W. D genes are given only for firm matches. The size field is filled for only some rows; it gives once, few, many or a size class.

TRBV6-5	many	16	TRBD2	TRBJ2-3	TGTGCCAGCAGACTCGAGCTAGCGGGGGGAAGAGATACGCAGTATTTT	CASRLELAGGRDTQYF
TRBV7-2	few	16	TRBD1	TRBJ2-3	TGTGCCAGCAACCTGGGTTCGACAGGGGGCACAGATACGCAGTATTTT	CASNLGSTGGTDTQYF
TRBV20-1	few	16	TRBD2	TRBJ2-2	TGCAGTGCTAGGGCATTAGCGGGAGTGAACACCGGGGAGCTGTTTTTT	CSARALAGVNTGELFF
TRBV6-2/TRBV6-3	NA	14	NA	TRBJ2-1	TGTGCCAGCAGTTACGTCTGGGGGTTCGATGAGCAGTTCTTC	CASSYVWGFDEQFF
TRBV7-9	many	14	TRBD1	TRBJ2-7	TGTGCCAGCAGCCCGACCGGACAGGGCTACGAGCAGTACTTC	CASSPTGQGYEQYF
TRBV3-1	many	12	NA	TRBJ1-5	TGTGCCAGCAGCCAAGGGGGCCAGCCCCAGCATTTT	CASSQGGQPQHF
TRBV24-1	few	15	NA	TRBJ2-2	TGTGCCACCAGTGATCAACCCAGGGGTGACGGGGAGCTGTTTTTT	CATSDQPRGDGELFF
TRBV7-2	NA	17	TRBD2	TRBJ2-5	TGTGCCAGCAGCTTAGGGGCCGGGGGACTAGGGCAAGAGACCCAGTACTTC	CASSLGAGGLGQETQYF
TRBV6-1	many	13	TRBD2	TRBJ2-3	TGTGCCTCCGGGGGGGCTAGCACAGATACGCAGTATTTT	CASGGASTDTQYF
TRBV12-3/TRBV12-4	few	16	TRBD2	TRBJ2-2	TGTGCCAGCAGTTTAAAGTTGAGCGGGAGGACCGGGGAGCTGTTTTTT	CASSLKLSGRTGELFF
TRBV7-2	few	14	NA	TRBJ2-7	TGTGCCAGCAGCTTAATGGGGAACTCCTACGAGCAGTACTTC	CASSLMGNSYEQYF
TRBV20-1	NA	16	NA	TRBJ1-5	TGCAGTGCTAGTGGGCAGGGGACGGGAAGCAATCAGCCCCAGCATTTT	CSASGQGTGSNQPQHF
TRBV2	NA	16	NA	TRBJ2-6	TGTGCCAGCAAGGAGGGTCAGTCCTCTGGGGCCAACGTCCTGACTTTC	CASKEGQSSGANVLTF
TRBV7-2	few	16	TRBD2	TRBJ2-5	TGTGCCAGCAGCTTAAGTAGCGGGAAAGGGTGGGAGACCCAGTACTTC	CASSLSSGKGWETQYF
TRBV5-1	few	17	TRBD2	TRBJ2-3	TGCGCCAGCAGCTTGGTGGGACTAGCGGCTAGCACAGATACGCAGTATTTT	CASSLVGLAASTDTQYF
TRBV15	many	14	NA	TRBJ2-2	TGTGCCACCAGCAGACCGCTCAGCACCGGGGAGCTGTTTTTT	CATSRPLSTGELFF
TRBV28	NA	15	NA	TRBJ1-1	TGTGCCAGCCGGGGCCAGGGAATTCGGAACGCTGAAGCTTTCTTT	CASRGQGIRNAEAFF
TRBV19	NA	16	TRBD2	TRBJ2-1	TGTGCCAGTAGTACCCTAAGCGGGAGATCCTACAATGAGCAGTTCTTC	CASSTLSGRSYNEQFF
TRBV4-3	few	16	NA	TRBJ2-1	TGCGCCAGCAGCCAAGATGCGAGACTATCCTACAATGAGCAGTTCTTC	CASSQDARLSYNEQFF
TRBV14	few	15	NA	TRBJ2-3	TGTGCCAGCAGCCAACTTACAGGGCCCACAGATACGCAGTATTTT	CASSQLTGPTDTQYF
TRBV20-1	NA	14	TRBD2	TRBJ2-7	TGCAGTGCTAGAACTGGAGGGAGGGCCTTCGAGCAGTACTTC	CSARTGGRAFEQYF
TRBV5-1	many	13	NA	TRBJ2-5	TGCGCCAGCAGCTTGACAGGGCTCGAGACCCAGTACTTC	CASSLTGLETQYF
TRBV4-3	NA	16	NA	TRBJ2-1	TGCGCCAGCAGCCATGCCAATGCAGGGGTCGGGAATGAGCAGTTCTTC	CASSHANAGVGNEQFF
TRBV5-1	few	14	TRBD1	TRBJ2-7	TGCGCCAGCAGTACCGGGACAGAAGTCCACGAGCAGTACTTC	CASSTGTEVHEQYF
TRBV3-1	NA	13	NA	TRBJ2-5	TGTGCCAGCAGCCAATGGGGTTCGGAGACCCAGTACTTC	CASSQWGSETQYF